The T cell receptor (beta chain) under discussion was sequenced for a study of Ad26.COV2.S vaccination and SARS-CoV-2 variants. Assay: immunoSEQ multiplex PCR; the TCRdb copy retains only in-frame clones and omits some. Altogether about 680,000 clones are present, around 92% being singletons, with the ten largest covering approximately 1.5%. V was clipped by 8 bases and J by 4 bases; unmatched bases: 12. CDR3 size: 15 residues. Per the germline V gene, CDR1 is KGHDR and CDR2 is SFDVKD. Treatment given: some 20 received Ad26.COV2.S at low or high dose, single or two shots; about 5 received placebo; per-sample allocation not given. The samples were gathered on day 63 after the first injection of vaccine or placebo.

This specimen was peripheral blood, taken in a trial of Ad26.COV2.S vaccine versus placebo. The receptor's source is a person aged 18-60 years who received the Ad26.COV2.S COVID-19 vaccine or a placebo. The V and J genes are TRBV24-1 and TRBJ1-1; 7 bases map to TRBD1. The CDR3 region has the DNA TGTGCCACCACAAGGGGGCGTTGTGGTGGCACTGAAGCTTTCTTT. This codes for CATTRGRCGGTEAFF.